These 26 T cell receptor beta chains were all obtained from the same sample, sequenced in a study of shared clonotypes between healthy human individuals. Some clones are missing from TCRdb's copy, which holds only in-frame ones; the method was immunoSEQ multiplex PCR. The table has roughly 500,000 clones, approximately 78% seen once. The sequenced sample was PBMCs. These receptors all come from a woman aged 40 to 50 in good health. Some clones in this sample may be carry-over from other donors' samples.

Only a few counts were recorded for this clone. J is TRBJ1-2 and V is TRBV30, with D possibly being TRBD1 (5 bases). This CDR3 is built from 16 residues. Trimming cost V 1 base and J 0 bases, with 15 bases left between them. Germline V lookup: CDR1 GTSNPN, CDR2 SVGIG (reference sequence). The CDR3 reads CAWSAIGVNANYGYTF. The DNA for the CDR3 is TGTGCCTGGAGTGCAATAGGGGTCAACGCTAACTATGGCTACACCTTC.

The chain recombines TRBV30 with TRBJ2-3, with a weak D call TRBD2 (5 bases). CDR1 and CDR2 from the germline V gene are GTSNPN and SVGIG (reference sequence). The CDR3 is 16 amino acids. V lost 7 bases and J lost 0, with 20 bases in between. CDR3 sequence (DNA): TGTGCCTCGAAGGGCCCACTAGGACCAAGCACAGATACGCAGTATTTT. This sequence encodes CASKGPLGPSTDTQYF.

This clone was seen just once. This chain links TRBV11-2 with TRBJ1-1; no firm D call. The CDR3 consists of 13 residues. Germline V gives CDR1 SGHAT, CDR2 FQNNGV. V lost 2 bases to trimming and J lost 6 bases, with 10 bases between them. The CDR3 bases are TGTGCCAGCAGCTTATGGAGGGAATCTGAAGCTTTCTTT. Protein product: CASSLWRESEAFF.

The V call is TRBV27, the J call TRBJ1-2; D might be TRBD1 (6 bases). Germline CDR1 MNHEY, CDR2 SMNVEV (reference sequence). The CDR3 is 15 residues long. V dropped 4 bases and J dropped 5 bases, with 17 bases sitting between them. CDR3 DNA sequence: TGTGCCAGCAGTTCCTCAGGGGCTACGGGGTATGGCTACACCTTC. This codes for CASSSSGATGYGYTF.

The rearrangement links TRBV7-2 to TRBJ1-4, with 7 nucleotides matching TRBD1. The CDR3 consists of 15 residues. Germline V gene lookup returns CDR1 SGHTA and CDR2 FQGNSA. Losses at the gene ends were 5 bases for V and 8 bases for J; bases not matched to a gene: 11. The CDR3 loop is CASSQMGQGDEKLFF. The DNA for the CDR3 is TGTGCCAGCAGCCAAATGGGCCAGGGGGACGAAAAACTGTTTTTT.

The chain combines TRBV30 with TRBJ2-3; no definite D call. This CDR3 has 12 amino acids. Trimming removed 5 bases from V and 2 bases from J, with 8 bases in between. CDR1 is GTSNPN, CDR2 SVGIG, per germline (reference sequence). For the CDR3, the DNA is TGTGCCTGGCAAACCTACACAGATACGCAGTATTTT. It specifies CAWQTYTDTQYF.

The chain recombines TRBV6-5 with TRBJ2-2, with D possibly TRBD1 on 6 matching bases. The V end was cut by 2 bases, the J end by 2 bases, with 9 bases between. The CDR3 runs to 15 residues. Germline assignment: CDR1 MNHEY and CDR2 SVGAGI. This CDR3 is CASSYRTANTGELFF. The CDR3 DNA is TGTGCCAGCAGTTACCGGACAGCCAACACCGGGGAGCTGTTTTTT.

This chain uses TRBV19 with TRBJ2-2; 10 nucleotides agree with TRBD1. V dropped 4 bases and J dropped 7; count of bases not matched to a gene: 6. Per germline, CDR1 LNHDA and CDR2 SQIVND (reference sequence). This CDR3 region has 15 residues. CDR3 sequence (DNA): TGTGCCAGTAGTACCCGGGACAGGGGAGTCGGGGAGCTGTTTTTT. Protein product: CASSTRDRGVGELFF.

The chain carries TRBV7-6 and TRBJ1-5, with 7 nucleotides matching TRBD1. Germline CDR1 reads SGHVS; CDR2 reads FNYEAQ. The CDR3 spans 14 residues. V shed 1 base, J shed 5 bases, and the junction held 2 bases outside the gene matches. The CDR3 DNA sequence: TGTGCCAGCAGCTTAGGAGGGGGCTATCAGCCCCAGCATTTT. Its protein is CASSLGGGYQPQHF.

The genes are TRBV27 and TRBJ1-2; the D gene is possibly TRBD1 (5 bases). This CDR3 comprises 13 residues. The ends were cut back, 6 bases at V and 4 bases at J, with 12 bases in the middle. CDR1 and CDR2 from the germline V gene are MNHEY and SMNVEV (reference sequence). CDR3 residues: CASRSSGSYGYTF. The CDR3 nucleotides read TGTGCCAGCAGGAGTTCAGGGTCCTATGGCTACACCTTC.

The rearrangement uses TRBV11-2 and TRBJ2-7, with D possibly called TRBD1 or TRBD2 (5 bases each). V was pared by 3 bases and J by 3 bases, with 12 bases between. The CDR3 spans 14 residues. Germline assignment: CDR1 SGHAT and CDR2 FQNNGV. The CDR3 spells CASSLGRDGYEQYF. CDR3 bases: TGTGCCAGCAGCTTGGGTAGGGACGGCTACGAGCAGTACTTC.

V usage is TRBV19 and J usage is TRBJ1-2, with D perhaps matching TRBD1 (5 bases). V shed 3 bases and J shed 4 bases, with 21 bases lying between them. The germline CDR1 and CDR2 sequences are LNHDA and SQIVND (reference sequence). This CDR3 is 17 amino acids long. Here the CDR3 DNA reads TGTGCCAGTAGTATTGGGGCTTACCGGGCATCCTCCTATGGCTACACCTTC. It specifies CASSIGAYRASSYGYTF.

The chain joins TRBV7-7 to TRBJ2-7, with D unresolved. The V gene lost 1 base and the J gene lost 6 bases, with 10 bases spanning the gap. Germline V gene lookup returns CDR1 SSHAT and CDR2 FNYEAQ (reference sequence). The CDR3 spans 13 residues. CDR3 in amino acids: CASSLDYNSEQYF. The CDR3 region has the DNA TGTGCCAGCAGCTTAGACTATAATTCCGAGCAGTACTTC.

The CDR3 bases are TGTGCCAGCAGGTCAAGCGGGAAGAGCGAGCAGTACTTC. Translation gives CASRSSGKSEQYF. The rearrangement uses TRBV7-2 and TRBJ2-7; 7 bases are shared with TRBD2. Germline V lookup: CDR1 SGHTA, CDR2 FQGNSA. The V and J ends lost 6 bases and 6 bases, in that order; junction bases with no gene match: 8. The CDR3 totals 13 residues.

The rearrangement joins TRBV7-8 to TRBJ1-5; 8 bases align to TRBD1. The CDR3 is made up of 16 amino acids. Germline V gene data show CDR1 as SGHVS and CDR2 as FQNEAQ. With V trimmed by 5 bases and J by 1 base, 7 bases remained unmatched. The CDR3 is CASSRQGARSNQPQHF. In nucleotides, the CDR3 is TGTGCCAGCAGCAGGCAGGGGGCGAGGAGCAATCAGCCCCAGCATTTT.

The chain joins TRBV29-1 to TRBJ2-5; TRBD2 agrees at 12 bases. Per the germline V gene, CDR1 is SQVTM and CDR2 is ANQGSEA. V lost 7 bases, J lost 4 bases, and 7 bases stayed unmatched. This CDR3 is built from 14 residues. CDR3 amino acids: CSASTSGSSETQYF. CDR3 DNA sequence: TGCAGCGCTTCGACTAGCGGGAGTTCAGAGACCCAGTACTTC.

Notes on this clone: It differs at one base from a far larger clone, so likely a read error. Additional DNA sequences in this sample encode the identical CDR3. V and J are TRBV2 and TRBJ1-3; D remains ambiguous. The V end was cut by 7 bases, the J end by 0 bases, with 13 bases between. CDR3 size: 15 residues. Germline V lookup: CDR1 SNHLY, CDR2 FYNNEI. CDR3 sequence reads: CASKQSRSSGNTIYF. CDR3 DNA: TGTGCCAGCAAACAGTCCCGGAGCTCTGGAAACACCATATATTTT.

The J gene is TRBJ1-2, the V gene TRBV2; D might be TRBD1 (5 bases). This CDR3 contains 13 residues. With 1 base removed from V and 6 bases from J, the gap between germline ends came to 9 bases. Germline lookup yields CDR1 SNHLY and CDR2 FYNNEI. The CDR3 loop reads CASSEEGWDGYTF. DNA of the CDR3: TGTGCCAGCAGTGAAGAGGGGTGGGATGGCTACACCTTC.

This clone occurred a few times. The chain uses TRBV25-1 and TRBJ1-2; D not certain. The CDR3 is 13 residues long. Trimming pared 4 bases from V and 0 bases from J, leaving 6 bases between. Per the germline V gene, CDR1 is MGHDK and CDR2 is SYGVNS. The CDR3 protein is CASSGLANYGYTF. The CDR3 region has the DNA TGTGCCAGCAGTGGTTTGGCTAACTATGGCTACACCTTC.

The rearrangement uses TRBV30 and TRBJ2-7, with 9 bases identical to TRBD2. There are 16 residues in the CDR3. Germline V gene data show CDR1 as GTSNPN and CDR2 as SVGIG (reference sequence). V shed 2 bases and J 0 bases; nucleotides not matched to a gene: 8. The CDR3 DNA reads TGTGCCTGGAGTCCCCTTAGCGGGAGAGGCTCCTACGAGCAGTACTTC. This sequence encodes CAWSPLSGRGSYEQYF.

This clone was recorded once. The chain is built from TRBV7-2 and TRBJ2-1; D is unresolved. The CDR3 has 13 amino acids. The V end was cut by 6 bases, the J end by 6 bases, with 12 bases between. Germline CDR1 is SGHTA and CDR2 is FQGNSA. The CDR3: CASRLIPGNEQFF. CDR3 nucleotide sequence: TGTGCCAGCAGACTAATCCCGGGCAATGAGCAGTTCTTC. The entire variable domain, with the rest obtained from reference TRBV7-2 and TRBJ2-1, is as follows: GAGVSQSPSNKVTEKGKDVELRCDPISGHTALYWYRQSLGQGLEFLIYFQGNSAPDKSGLPSDRFSAERTGGSVSTLTIQRTQQEDSAVYLCASRLIPGNEQFFGPGTRLTVL.

The CDR3 sequence: CASRTGGRNTGELFF. DNA for the CDR3: TGTGCCAGCAGGACGGGGGGGCGAAACACCGGGGAGCTGTTTTTT. The J gene is TRBJ2-2, the V gene TRBV2, with 8 nucleotides matching TRBD2. V was clipped by 6 bases and J by 2 bases; unmatched bases: 5. From germline, CDR1 is SNHLY and CDR2 FYNNEI. CDR3 size: 15 residues.

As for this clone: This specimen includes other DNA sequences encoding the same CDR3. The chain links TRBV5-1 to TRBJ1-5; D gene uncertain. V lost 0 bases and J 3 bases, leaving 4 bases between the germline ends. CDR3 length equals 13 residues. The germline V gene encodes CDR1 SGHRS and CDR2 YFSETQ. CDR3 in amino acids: CASSLGDNQPQHF. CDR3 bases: TGCGCCAGCAGCTTGGGTGACAATCAGCCCCAGCATTTT.

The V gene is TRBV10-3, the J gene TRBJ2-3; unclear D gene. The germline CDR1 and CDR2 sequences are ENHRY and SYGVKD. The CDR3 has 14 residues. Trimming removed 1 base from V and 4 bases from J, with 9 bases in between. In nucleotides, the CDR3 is TGTGCCATCAGTGAGTGGGAAAGGGCAGATACGCAGTATTTT. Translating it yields CAISEWERADTQYF.

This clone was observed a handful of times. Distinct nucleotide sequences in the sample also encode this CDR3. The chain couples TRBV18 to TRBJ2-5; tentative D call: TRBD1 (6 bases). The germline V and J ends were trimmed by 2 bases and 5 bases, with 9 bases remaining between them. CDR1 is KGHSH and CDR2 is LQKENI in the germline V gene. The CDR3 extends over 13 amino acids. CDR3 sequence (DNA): TGTGCCAGCTCACCATCAGGGGTGGAGACCCAGTACTTC. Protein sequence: CASSPSGVETQYF.

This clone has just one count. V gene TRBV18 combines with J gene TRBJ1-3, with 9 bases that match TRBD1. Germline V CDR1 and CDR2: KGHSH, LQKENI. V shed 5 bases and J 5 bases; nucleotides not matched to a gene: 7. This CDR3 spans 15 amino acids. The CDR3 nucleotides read TGTGCCAGCTCAGTGGACAGGGGCCAAAGAAACACCATATATTTT. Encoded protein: CASSVDRGQRNTIYF.